These T cell receptor beta chains were read from a single sample in a study of T cells in Graves' hyperthyroidism and ophthalmopathy. Using its own MiXCR run on the multiplex PCR reads, TCRdb lists one record per CDR3 protein. The repertoire has hundreds of thousands of distinct CDR3 sequences, around 40% of them found once; the top ten carry around 29%. Sample: blood. The receptor source for this set is a woman aged 40 to 50 with Graves' hyperthyroidism. The CDR3 runs from the conserved cysteine through the conserved F or W.

v_call cdr3_aa
TRBV7-2 CASSLEAGGRGETQHF
TRBV12-3/TRBV12-4 CATGKGPQHF
TRBV9 CASSVGPAGEETQYF
TRBV20-1 CSAIRGSLNTEAFF
TRBV27 CASSSLAGLSYEQYF
TRBV20-1 CSARDRGQPNQPQHF
TRBV25-1 CASTPEGTSEAFF
TRBV9 CASSVAGGIAGELFF
TRBV2 CASRIIGTVAYF
TRBV11-2 CASIEGGLRNQPQHF
TRBV10-3 CAIRGTNEKLFF
TRBV7-9 CASSFGTQNEKLFF
TRBV11-2 CASSLDGTGFGKLFF
TRBV11-3 CASSSGYFFYEQYF
TRBV7-8 CASSQTPRGTNEKLFF